The present entry profiles one T cell receptor beta chain with its context. The antigen it recognizes is unknown. No base qualities exist here, and no much larger clone lies one base off it. The same CDR3 also results from other DNA sequences found in this sample. The data derive from a study of control samples from healthy donors and cancer patients (TCRdb year 2020). Library preparation employed the immunoSEQ multiplex PCR assay. As stored in TCRdb, this immuneACCESS dataset retains in-frame rearrangements with V and J assigned. A fraction of the clones does not appear; measured against another copy, unresolved V genes explain less than half of the discrepancy, and the remainder lacks a known reason. Across this sample there are 95,000 to 120,000 clones, with approximately 82% seen only once. The ten biggest clones cover 6.5% of the sample. This sequence originates from a man aged 18 to 29 in good health. The sequencing sample was made of blood.

The nucleotide sequence is TGTGCCAGCAGCTCTAGCGGCCTAGCGGGGGGAACCGGGGAGCTGTTTTTT. Its amino acids are CASSSSGLAGGTGELFF. The sequence is built from TRBV7-8 and TRBJ2-2; TRBD2 matches 11 bases in the middle. The CDR3 has 17 amino acids, counting the end cysteine and phenylalanine. Kept here is only the CDR3 DNA, which spans 51 bases and is read in frame from base 1. Sequences SGHVS (CDR1) and FQNEAQ (CDR2) are obtained from the germline V gene. V loses 4 bases at its end and J loses 5 bases; junction bases beyond the gene matches: 9.